The next 6 T cell receptor beta chains were all read from a single sample in a study of blood T cell repertoires in COVID-19. TCRdb's copy holds only in-frame clones and misses some; the assay was immunoSEQ multiplex PCR. The sample shows around 180,000 clones, roughly 90% of them seen only once. The sequenced material came from peripheral blood. The receptors originated from a man in his 70s with active or convalescent COVID-19.

The V gene is TRBV7-9, the J gene TRBJ2-6; 7 bases fit TRBD1. Germline CDR1 reads SEHNR; CDR2 reads FQNEAQ (reference sequence). CDR3 length: 17 amino acids. V was clipped by 5 bases and J by 2 bases; unmatched bases: 9. Here the CDR3 reads CASSHRGSKAGANVLTF. For the CDR3, the DNA is TGTGCCAGCAGCCACAGGGGTTCTAAGGCTGGGGCCAACGTCCTGACTTTC.

This chain connects TRBV9 to TRBJ2-6, with 8 bases matching TRBD1. With 4 bases clipped from V and 0 bases from J, the junction kept 9 bases outside the gene matches. CDR3 length: 18 residues. The germline V gene has CDR1 SGDLS and CDR2 YYNGEE. The CDR3 loop reads CASSLRGPESSGANVLTF. The CDR3 region has the DNA TGTGCCAGCAGCCTCAGGGGGCCCGAAAGCTCTGGGGCCAACGTCCTGACTTTC.

This chain connects TRBV24-1 to TRBJ2-2; tentatively, D is TRBD1 (6 bases). The length of the CDR3 is 16 residues. The V and J ends lost 3 bases and 6 bases respectively, with 16 bases between them. CDR1 and CDR2 (germline): KGHDR, SFDVKD. The DNA of the CDR3 is TGTGCCACCAGTGATACTACAGGGAGTAGGGCCGGGGAGCTGTTTTTT. Translation: CATSDTTGSRAGELFF.

The rearrangement joins TRBV5-5 to TRBJ1-1, with D unresolved. Germline CDR1 is SGHKS and CDR2 is YYEKEE (reference sequence). Trimming took 2 bases from V and 0 from J, leaving 11 bases between them. The CDR3 extends over 15 amino acids. The CDR3 region has the DNA TGTGCCAGCAGCTTTGAGCAGGTCATGAACACTGAAGCTTTCTTT. Translated, it gives CASSFEQVMNTEAFF.

This sequence joins TRBV28 and TRBJ1-2; no firm D call. Trimming pared 3 bases from V and 0 bases from J, leaving 5 bases between. CDR3 size: 13 residues. Germline lookup yields CDR1 MDHEN and CDR2 SYDVKM. Here the CDR3 reads CASSFLSNYGYTF. The CDR3, as DNA: TGTGCCAGCAGTTTTCTGTCTAACTATGGCTACACCTTC.

V and J are TRBV28 and TRBJ2-1; TRBD1 matches 7 bases. V trimming: 5 bases; J trimming: 9 bases; junction bases outside the gene matches: 10. The CDR3 loop spans 14 amino acids. Germline V lookup: CDR1 MDHEN, CDR2 SYDVKM. The CDR3 spells CASSEGGAVGEQFF. CDR3 DNA: TGTGCCAGCAGTGAAGGGGGCGCGGTGGGTGAGCAGTTCTTC.